What follows are 29 T cell receptor beta chains derived from one specimen sequenced in a study of HIV-infected patients and healthy controls. No cell fractionation was done, so the repertoire covers all unsorted peripheral blood T cells. cDNA was made from approximately 0.55 ug RNA using alpha and beta constant primers. Using multiplexing indices, alpha and beta chain libraries were generated apart by chain-specific third strand synthesis. Each CDR3 protein gets one entry after TCRdb re-called the 5' RACE reads with MiXCR. Altogether under 20,000 distinct CDR3 sequences are present, roughly a tenth being singletons, with the ten largest covering under 3.5%. Sequencing was performed on blood. The receptors shown here come from an adult in good health.

V gene TRBV6-2 or TRBV6-3 combines with J gene TRBJ2-3; TRBD2 might be the D (5 bases). Germline values: CDR1 MNHEY, CDR2 SVGEGT. V was clipped by 6 bases and J by 5 bases, with 6 bases between them. This CDR3 has 11 amino acids. Here the CDR3 reads CASSAGDTQYF. The CDR3 DNA follows: TGTGCCAGCAGCGCGGGAGATACGCAGTATTTT.

The V gene is TRBV11-2, the J gene TRBJ2-1; 14 bases fit TRBD2. Germline CDR1 and CDR2: SGHAT and FQNNGV. V lost 6 bases, J lost 11 bases, and 9 bases stayed unmatched. The CDR3 totals 15 residues. The DNA for the CDR3 is TGTGCCAGCAGGCAGGGACTAGCGGGAGTTCCCCAGCAGTTCTTC. It translates to CASRQGLAGVPQQFF.

This clonotype showed up many times. The CDR3 region has the DNA TGCGCCAGCAGCTCCACCGGGACTAGCGGGAGGGCCTTCGAGACCCAGTACTTC. Translated, it gives CASSSTGTSGRAFETQYF. V and J are TRBV5-1 and TRBJ2-5; the match to TRBD2 covers 16 bases. The CDR3 runs 18 residues. The ends lost 3 bases at V and 5 bases at J; junction bases unmatched: 10. The V gene's germline CDR1 is SGHRS and CDR2 YFSETQ.

This clonotype was recorded a few times. The CDR3 loop reads CATQDQLREQYF. The CDR3 coding sequence is TGTGCCACCCAGGACCAACTTCGCGAGCAGTACTTC. V gene TRBV6-6 combines with J gene TRBJ2-7; D is uncertain. There are 12 residues in the CDR3. Trimming pared 10 bases from V and 6 bases from J, leaving 16 bases between. Germline V CDR1 and CDR2: MNHNY, SVGAGI (reference sequence).

This sequence joins TRBV4-2 and TRBJ1-6; D perhaps matches TRBD1 (6 bases). The CDR3 length is 16 residues. Looked up from germline, CDR1 is LGHNA and CDR2 is YNFKEQ. With 1 base removed from V and 10 bases from J, the gap between germline ends came to 17 bases. CDR3 loop: CASSQVGDVQGSPLHF. The CDR3 coding sequence is TGTGCCAGCAGCCAAGTGGGGGATGTCCAGGGGTCACCCCTCCACTTT.

The gene calls are TRBV5-1 and TRBJ1-3, with D maybe TRBD1 (5 bases). Per germline, CDR1 SGHRS and CDR2 YFSETQ. Trimming stripped 4 bases from V and 4 bases from J, with 12 bases between. CDR3 length: 14 residues. CDR3 loop: CASSEGTQGNTIYF. The CDR3 DNA is TGCGCCAGCAGCGAGGGGACCCAGGGAAACACCATATATTTT.

The table lists this clonotype with many counts. This chain connects TRBV5-4 to TRBJ2-4; D is unclear. The CDR3 has 8 amino acids. Germline V gene lookup returns CDR1 SGHNT and CDR2 YYREEE (reference sequence). Trimming took 6 bases from V and 12 from J, leaving 4 bases between them. CDR3 protein: CASTPQYF. In nucleotides, the CDR3 is TGTGCCAGCACCCCTCAGTACTTC.

This clonotype is medium-sized within its sample. The chain joins TRBV5-4 to TRBJ2-7; 9 positions match TRBD2. Looked up from germline, CDR1 is SGHNT and CDR2 is YYREEE (reference sequence). CDR3 length: 17 residues. The trim removed 4 bases at V and 3 bases at J, leaving 14 bases unmatched. This CDR3 is CASSQGTSKGGIYEQYF. The CDR3 DNA reads as TGTGCCAGCAGCCAGGGGACTAGCAAGGGGGGTATCTACGAGCAGTACTTC.

This clonotype appeared many times. The chain links TRBV27 to TRBJ2-5; D remains ambiguous. Deletions cut 3 bases from V and 0 bases from J, with 5 bases between. Germline V gene data show CDR1 as MNHEY and CDR2 as SMNVEV (reference sequence). The CDR3 runs 13 residues. The CDR3 DNA is TGTGCCAGCAGTTTGTCCTACCAAGAGACCCAGTACTTC. Translation: CASSLSYQETQYF.

This clonotype was counted many times. The V and J genes are TRBV19 and TRBJ2-1; a possible D gene is TRBD2 (5 bases). CDR1 LNHDA and CDR2 SQIVND come from the germline V gene (reference sequence). Trimming removed 6 bases at V and 0 bases at J, with 9 bases between. CDR3 length equals 14 residues. This chain's CDR3 is CASSPGGSYNEQFF. The CDR3 DNA is TGTGCCAGTAGCCCAGGAGGCTCCTACAATGAGCAGTTCTTC.

This clonotype came up many times. The chain couples TRBV18 to TRBJ1-2, with 7 bases lining up with TRBD1. V lost 3 bases, J lost 1 base, and 8 bases stayed unmatched. This CDR3 comprises 16 residues. Per germline, CDR1 KGHSH and CDR2 LQKENI. The CDR3 DNA is TGTGCCAGCTCACCCCAGGAGGGGGCCGGTAACTATGGCTACACCTTC. The encoded protein is CASSPQEGAGNYGYTF.

This clonotype was counted ten times or more. V gene TRBV12-3 or TRBV12-4 combines with J gene TRBJ2-1; possibly TRBD2 for D (6 bases). This CDR3 region has 16 residues. The V end was cut by 3 bases, the J end by 6 bases, with 18 bases between. The CDR3 is CASSLGQEGPLNEQFF. CDR3 DNA sequence: TGTGCCAGCAGTTTGGGTCAGGAGGGCCCCCTCAATGAGCAGTTCTTC.

This clonotype was recorded many times. The chain combines TRBV5-1 with TRBJ2-1, with 9 bases that match TRBD1. Germline V lookup: CDR1 SGHRS, CDR2 YFSETQ. This CDR3 is built from 16 residues. J lost 8 bases, V lost 4 bases, and 13 bases had no gene match. The CDR3 nucleotides read TGCGCCAGCAGCCGCCAGGGACAGGGAGGTTGGGATGAGCAGTTCTTC. Its protein is CASSRQGQGGWDEQFF.

This clonotype was picked up many times. This chain joins TRBV5-1 and TRBJ2-3; D is uncertain. The length of the CDR3 is 13 residues. CDR1 is SGHRS and CDR2 is YFSETQ in the germline V gene. Trimming removed 2 bases at V and 3 bases at J, with 7 bases between. CDR3 DNA: TGCGCCAGCAGCTTTGGAGCGACAGATACGCAGTATTTT. This sequence encodes CASSFGATDTQYF.

This clonotype was detected a few times. This chain uses TRBV20-1 with TRBJ2-1; possible D gene TRBD1, 5 bases. The CDR3 loop spans 14 amino acids. CDR1 DFQATT and CDR2 SNEGSKA come from the germline V gene (reference sequence). The ends were cut back, 0 bases at V and 5 bases at J, with 11 bases in the middle. The CDR3 here is CSAREGAGDNEQFF. DNA for the CDR3: TGCAGTGCTAGAGAAGGGGCAGGCGACAATGAGCAGTTCTTC.

This clonotype was detected a few times. The chain is built from TRBV19 and TRBJ1-5; D may be TRBD1 (5 bases). The germline V gene has CDR1 LNHDA and CDR2 SQIVND (reference sequence). Trimming cost V 5 bases and J 4 bases, with 9 bases left between them. This CDR3 region has 13 residues. In DNA form, the CDR3 reads TGTGCCAGTAGTGGGGCGCGGAATCAGCCCCAGCATTTT. This sequence encodes CASSGARNQPQHF.

This chain uses TRBV27 with TRBJ2-3, with 10 nucleotides matching TRBD1. This CDR3 has 17 residues. Unmatched junction bases numbered 8, after V lost 4 bases and J lost 1 base. The germline gives CDR1 MNHEY, CDR2 SMNVEV (reference sequence). The CDR3 protein is CASSSPGQGRGTDTQYF. In nucleotides, the CDR3 is TGTGCCAGCAGTTCCCCGGGACAGGGGAGGGGCACAGATACGCAGTATTTT.

The V and J genes are TRBV6-1 and TRBJ2-5; weak D call: TRBD1 (7 bases). Germline assignment: CDR1 MNHNS and CDR2 SASEGT. Trimming pared 1 base from V and 4 bases from J, leaving 10 bases between. The CDR3 sequence is 14 residues long. DNA for the CDR3: TGTGCCAGCAGTGAAGGCAGGGGGGCAGAGACCCAGTACTTC. Translating gives CASSEGRGAETQYF.

This clonotype has ten or more counts. V is TRBV19 and J is TRBJ1-4, with unresolved D. The CDR3 consists of 12 residues. Trimming cost V 6 bases and J 8 bases, with 10 bases left between them. Germline CDR1 reads LNHDA; CDR2 reads SQIVND (reference sequence). Here the CDR3 DNA reads TGTGCCAGTAGCACTTCGAAGGAAAAACTGTTTTTT. As protein: CASSTSKEKLFF.

The V and J genes are TRBV4-1 and TRBJ2-1; unclear D gene. CDR1 and CDR2 (germline): MGHRA, YSYEKL. V gave up 1 base and J gave up 13 bases, with 11 bases separating them. This CDR3 region has 12 residues. CDR3 in DNA: TGCGCCAGCAGCCAAGCCCTTGGCCTCCAGTTCTTC. Translation: CASSQALGLQFF.

This clonotype was counted ten times or more. The CDR3 nucleotides read TGTGCCAGCAGTTGGGCGGGAGCAATGGATGAGCAGTTCTTC. It yields the protein CASSWAGAMDEQFF. This sequence joins TRBV27 and TRBJ2-1, with TRBD2 matching 7 bases. The length of the CDR3 is 14 residues. After removal of 4 bases from V and 8 bases from J, the junction contained 8 bases not matched to a gene. The germline V gene encodes CDR1 MNHEY and CDR2 SMNVEV (reference sequence).

This clonotype came up many times. This chain joins TRBV6-5 and TRBJ2-1, with 10 bases lining up with TRBD2. Germline V gene sequence: CDR1 MNHEY, CDR2 SVGAGI. J was trimmed by 6 bases and V by 0 bases; bases with no gene match: 14. The CDR3 has 19 residues. The CDR3 loop is CASSYSTPGLAAHLNEQFF. CDR3 nucleotide sequence: TGTGCCAGCAGTTACTCGACTCCCGGACTAGCGGCCCATCTCAATGAGCAGTTCTTC.

This clonotype is medium-sized. At one end, the junction sequence differs from germline, possibly due to a read error. J is TRBJ2-5 and V is TRBV6-6; D is perhaps TRBD1 or TRBD2 (5 bases each). CDR3 length: 12 amino acids. Germline V gives CDR1 MNHNY, CDR2 SVGAGI (reference sequence). The CDR3 nucleotides are TGTGCCAGCAGTTACCCTGGGACCGCGGTCGACTTC. Its translation: CASSYPGTAVDF.

Only a few counts were recorded for this clonotype. DNA for the CDR3: TGTGCCAGCAGCAGACAGGGATCGGTGACCGGGGAGCTGTTTTTT. Its translation: CASSRQGSVTGELFF. The gene calls are TRBV6-5 and TRBJ2-2, with TRBD1 identical over 7 bases. Germline V gives CDR1 MNHEY, CDR2 SVGAGI. CDR3 length: 15 amino acids. Unmatched junction bases numbered 9, after V lost 6 bases and J lost 5 bases.

The chain recombines TRBV7-8 with TRBJ2-5; a weak D match, TRBD2 (8 bases). The CDR3 contains 17 residues. Trimming removed 4 bases from V and 0 bases from J, with 18 bases in between. Germline lookup yields CDR1 SGHVS and CDR2 FQNEAQ. CDR3 residues: CASSSGGGTAYQETQYF. The CDR3 nucleotides are TGTGCCAGCAGCTCCGGGGGGGGGACAGCGTACCAAGAGACCCAGTACTTC.

This clonotype came up many times. This chain uses TRBV19 with TRBJ1-3; tentative D call: TRBD1 (5 bases). With 4 bases removed from V and 4 bases from J, the gap between germline ends came to 14 bases. This CDR3 has 15 amino acids. Per germline, CDR1 LNHDA and CDR2 SQIVND (reference sequence). The CDR3 DNA reads as TGTGCCAGTAGTACCGACAGCCTGGGCGGAAACACCATATATTTT. Its protein is CASSTDSLGGNTIYF.

This clonotype was detected many times. The chain is built from TRBV7-8 and TRBJ1-3; D gene uncertain. The germline V gene has CDR1 SGHVS and CDR2 FQNEAQ. The CDR3 sequence is 11 residues long. V lost 3 bases, J lost 4 bases, and 1 base lay in between. The CDR3 protein is CASSFGNTIYF. The CDR3 DNA reads TGTGCCAGCAGCTTCGGAAACACCATATATTTT.

By its share, this clonotype is medium-sized (0.01 to 0.1%). The CDR3 here is CASRAPGLADTDTQYF. The CDR3 DNA sequence: TGTGCCAGCAGGGCGCCGGGACTAGCGGACACAGATACGCAGTATTTT. The chain carries TRBV12-3 or TRBV12-4 and TRBJ2-3; the match to TRBD2 covers 11 bases. V trimming: 6 bases; J trimming: 2 bases; junction bases outside the gene matches: 7. This CDR3 spans 16 amino acids.

The genes are TRBV14 and TRBJ1-1; D unresolved. The germline V gene encodes CDR1 SGHDN and CDR2 FVKESK. This CDR3 is built from 15 residues. Trimming removed 4 bases from V and 2 bases from J, with 14 bases in between. The CDR3 sequence: CASSPEGPLNTEAFF. The CDR3 nucleotides read TGTGCCAGCAGCCCGGAAGGCCCGCTAAACACTGAAGCTTTCTTT.